A single sample gave rise to the 23 T cell receptor beta chains below, sequenced in a study of T cell repertoires in cytomegalovirus infection. TCRdb reprocessed the reads via MiXCR and lists one record per CDR3 protein. The top ten hold approximately 8% of the sample, which has roughly 100,000 distinct CDR3 sequences, approximately 15% seen once. Sequencing was carried out using PBMCs. The receptors here all came from a human donor in good health (CMV status not recorded). Some clones in this sample may be carry-over from other donors' samples.

This clonotype was counted between two and nine times. The CDR3 loop is CASSLARNTQYF. The CDR3, as DNA: TGTGCCAGCAGCTTAGCGCGAAATACGCAGTATTTT. The V call is TRBV7-8, the J call TRBJ2-3; D is unresolved. The V gene lost 0 bases and the J gene lost 7 bases, with 5 bases spanning the gap. Germline V lookup: CDR1 SGHVS, CDR2 FQNEAQ. CDR3 length: 12 residues.

The table lists this clonotype with a few counts. J is TRBJ1-5 and V is TRBV6-5, with D possibly TRBD1 on 6 matching bases. Germline CDR1 and CDR2: MNHEY and SVGAGI. Trimming stripped 5 bases from V and 5 bases from J, with 13 bases between. The CDR3 has 14 residues. In DNA, the CDR3 is TGTGCCAGCAGTGCCAGGGGAACTTATCAGCCCCAGCATTTT. Its translation: CASSARGTYQPQHF.

This clonotype appeared many times. The chain uses TRBV7-8 and TRBJ1-1; D is unresolved. There are 16 residues in the CDR3. V lost 2 bases and J 4 bases, leaving 17 bases between the germline ends. Germline V gene lookup returns CDR1 SGHVS and CDR2 FQNEAQ. The CDR3 is CASSLFEGVIPTEAFF. The CDR3 nucleotides are TGTGCCAGCAGCTTATTTGAGGGAGTGATCCCCACTGAAGCTTTCTTT.

This clonotype was observed at least ten times. This rearrangement joins TRBV7-2 to TRBJ1-3; D call uncertain. This CDR3 contains 15 residues. Germline CDR1 reads SGHTA; CDR2 reads FQGNSA. Between the trimmed V and J ends, which lost 5 bases and 4 bases, there was a span of 15 bases. The DNA of the CDR3 is TGTGCCAGCAGCCAAGACACTAGGATGGGAAACACCATATATTTT. It translates to CASSQDTRMGNTIYF. Filled out from reference TRBV7-2 and TRBJ1-3, the complete variable domain reads GAGVSQSPSNKVTEKGKDVELRCDPISGHTALYWYRQSLGQGLEFLIYFQGNSAPDKSGLPSDRFSAERTGGSVSTLTIQRTQQEDSAVYLCASSQDTRMGNTIYFGEGSWLTVV.

The J gene is TRBJ2-1, the V gene TRBV10-3; D ambiguous. V dropped 6 bases and J dropped 5 bases, with 8 bases sitting between them. The CDR3 runs 12 residues. CDR1 ENHRY and CDR2 SYGVKD come from the germline V gene. CDR3 sequence: CAISGPDNEQFF. As DNA, the CDR3 is TGTGCCATCAGCGGACCAGACAATGAGCAGTTCTTC.

Ten or more counts support this clonotype. This rearrangement joins TRBV7-6 to TRBJ1-1; 7 nucleotides line up with TRBD1. V lost 0 bases to trimming and J lost 6 bases; unmatched junction nucleotides: 4. Germline V gene sequence: CDR1 SGHVS, CDR2 FNYEAQ. This CDR3 is 14 amino acids long. CDR3 protein: CASSLAGGEAEAFF. CDR3 nucleotides: TGTGCCAGCAGCTTAGCAGGGGGCGAAGCTGAAGCTTTCTTT. The variable domain in full, with the rest retrieved from reference TRBV7-6 and TRBJ1-1, is GAGVSQSPRYKVTKRGQDVALRCDPISGHVSLYWYRQALGQGPEFLTYFNYEAQQDKSGLPNDRFSAERPEGSISTLTIQRTEQRDSAMYRCASSLAGGEAEAFFGQGTRLTVV.

The chain is built from TRBV15 and TRBJ1-1; D unresolved. V was pared by 4 bases and J by 7 bases, with 19 bases between. The CDR3 runs 15 residues. Germline CDR1 is LNHNV and CDR2 is YYDKDF (reference sequence). The CDR3 protein is CATSTLLGRSIEAFF. The CDR3 DNA sequence: TGTGCCACCAGCACTCTCTTAGGGAGAAGCATTGAAGCTTTCTTT.

Ten or more counts support this clonotype. The V gene is TRBV7-2, the J gene TRBJ1-1, with D perhaps matching TRBD1 (5 bases). Trimming stripped 0 bases from V and 2 bases from J, with 10 bases between. Looked up from germline, CDR1 is SGHTA and CDR2 is FQGNSA. The CDR3 is 15 amino acids. The CDR3 protein is CASSLAPGKNTEAFF. CDR3 sequence (DNA): TGTGCCAGCAGCTTAGCTCCAGGGAAAAACACTGAAGCTTTCTTT.

This chain joins TRBV5-4 and TRBJ1-1; D not certain. The CDR3 extends over 14 amino acids. V was shortened by 0 bases and J by 0 bases, with 6 bases between the two germline ends. The germline CDR1 and CDR2 sequences are SGHNT and YYREEE (reference sequence). The CDR3 DNA is TGTGCCAGCAGCTTGGTGTGGATGAACACTGAAGCTTTCTTT. This sequence encodes CASSLVWMNTEAFF. The variable domain in full, with the rest retrieved from reference TRBV5-4 and TRBJ1-1, is ETGVTQSPTHLIKTRGQQVTLRCSSQSGHNTVSWYQQALGQGPQFIFQYYREEENGRGNFPPRFSGLQFPNYSSELNVNALELDDSALYLCASSLVWMNTEAFFGQGTRLTVV.

This chain links TRBV7-9 with TRBJ2-7; D is undetermined. V gave up 1 base and J gave up 8 bases, with 6 bases separating them. Looked up from germline, CDR1 is SEHNR and CDR2 is FQNEAQ (reference sequence). The CDR3 totals 11 residues. The CDR3 is CASSLESKQYF. The CDR3 DNA reads TGTGCCAGCAGCTTAGAGTCTAAGCAGTACTTC.

The sample holds many counts of this clonotype. The V gene is TRBV7-3, the J gene TRBJ2-2, with D perhaps TRBD2 (6 bases). This CDR3 has 17 amino acids. In germline, CDR1 is SGHTA, CDR2 FQGTGA. V gave up 5 bases and J gave up 1 base, with 17 bases separating them. CDR3 DNA sequence: TGTGCCAGCAGCCTACGCCCCGGGGGACTGAACACCGGGGAGCTGTTTTTT. Residues: CASSLRPGGLNTGELFF. The full variable domain, rest sourced from reference TRBV7-3 and TRBJ2-2, is GAGVSQTPSNKVTEKGKYVELRCDPISGHTALYWYRQSLGQGPEFLIYFQGTGAADDSGLPNDRFFAVRPEGSVSTLKIQRTERGDSAVYLCASSLRPGGLNTGELFFGEGSRLTVL.

The J gene is TRBJ1-6, the V gene TRBV5-1, with 7 bases aligning to TRBD1. Germline loops: CDR1 SGHRS, CDR2 YFSETQ. This CDR3 comprises 14 residues. Trimming cost V 0 bases and J 9 bases; bases outside gene matches: 3. CDR3 DNA sequence: TGCGCCAGCAGCTTGGAGGGGGCCGGTTCACCCCTCCACTTT. Encoded protein: CASSLEGAGSPLHF.

V and J are TRBV20-1 and TRBJ1-6; D is uncertain. Germline loops: CDR1 DFQATT, CDR2 SNEGSKA (reference sequence). The CDR3 totals 15 residues. Trimming left V 2 bases short and J 7 bases short, with 15 bases between. CDR3 nucleotides: TGCAGTGCTAGACCCCAAGGCAGCCCAAATTCACCCCTCCACTTT. Its protein product is CSARPQGSPNSPLHF.

The CDR3 region is CASSQEGNRGLSGELFF. The CDR3 DNA reads as TGTGCCAGCAGCCAAGAAGGAAACAGGGGTCTCTCCGGGGAGCTGTTTTTT. The chain has TRBV4-2 and TRBJ2-2; TRBD1 agrees at 7 bases. V lost 0 bases, J lost 6 bases, and 10 bases stayed unmatched. This CDR3 contains 17 residues. CDR1 is LGHNA and CDR2 is YNFKEQ in the germline V gene.

This clonotype appeared many times. The CDR3: CASSLSGTSGGANEQFF. CDR3 DNA sequence: TGTGCCAGCAGCTTATCCGGGACTAGCGGGGGGGCGAATGAGCAGTTCTTC. The V gene is TRBV7-2, the J gene TRBJ2-1; the match to TRBD2 covers 16 bases. This CDR3 is built from 17 residues. From germline, CDR1 is SGHTA and CDR2 FQGNSA. Trimming cost V 2 bases and J 7 bases; bases outside gene matches: 5.

This clonotype has just a few counts. The chain links TRBV3-1 to TRBJ1-3; tentatively, D is TRBD1 (5 bases). The CDR3 has 16 residues. Germline V gene sequence: CDR1 LGHDT, CDR2 YNNKEL (reference sequence). Trimming pared 4 bases from V and 1 base from J, leaving 14 bases between. CDR3 amino acids: CASSRSSGSSGNTIYF. CDR3 nucleotides: TGTGCCAGCAGCCGGTCCTCAGGGTCTTCTGGAAACACCATATATTTT.

Note on this clonotype: A junction boundary mismatches the germline segment, possibly from a read error. J is TRBJ1-5 and V is TRBV7-7, with D maybe TRBD1 (6 bases). Germline V gene sequence: CDR1 SSHAT, CDR2 FNYEAQ (reference sequence). The CDR3 covers 15 residues. As DNA, the CDR3 is TGTGCTAGCAGCTTAGAGGCGGGGGCGGGTCAGCCCCAGCATTTT. Its translation is CASSLEAGAGQPQHF.

CDR3 bases: TGTGCCAGCAGCATCCGGGACAGGGGGCTCGATGAGCAGTTCTTC. Translation gives CASSIRDRGLDEQFF. The chain has TRBV5-6 and TRBJ2-1; TRBD1 aligns across 12 bases. There are 15 residues in the CDR3. V lost 4 bases and J lost 8; bases outside the gene matches: 7. Germline CDR1 SGHDT, CDR2 YYEEEE.

For this clonotype: The germline gene is not matched at one end of the junction; a read error may be the cause. The chain couples TRBV20-1 to TRBJ2-3; a weak D match, TRBD2 (6 bases). This CDR3 region has 13 residues. Germline loops: CDR1 DFQATT, CDR2 SNEGSKA (reference sequence). CDR3 coding DNA: TGCAGTGCTGGATCTGGCGGGGTGAATACGCGGTATTTT. Translation: CSAGSGGVNTRYF.

The V call is TRBV29-1, the J call TRBJ1-1, with TRBD1 matching 8 bases. Trimming cost V 5 bases and J 4 bases; bases outside gene matches: 9. CDR1 and CDR2 (germline): SQVTM, ANQGSEA. There are 14 residues in the CDR3. CDR3 DNA sequence: TGCAGCGTTTCTCGGACAGGGACCCTCACTGAAGCTTTCTTT. This gives the protein CSVSRTGTLTEAFF.

The rearrangement uses TRBV6-2 or TRBV6-3 and TRBJ2-6; tentative D call: TRBD2 (6 bases). V was pared by 6 bases and J by 4 bases, with 13 bases between. The CDR3 runs to 15 residues. From germline, CDR1 is MNHEY and CDR2 SVGEGT. The CDR3, as DNA: TGTGCCAGCAGGGACACTGGGGGGGGGGCCAACGTCCTGACTTTC. Its protein is CASRDTGGGANVLTF.

This clonotype was seen ten or more times. The chain employs TRBV10-3 and TRBJ1-3; the D is unclear. Trimming cost V 4 bases and J 0 bases, with 1 base left between them. The germline gives CDR1 ENHRY, CDR2 SYGVKD. The CDR3 is 12 amino acids. CDR3 loop: CAISVSGNTIYF. For the CDR3, the DNA is TGTGCCATCAGTGTCTCTGGAAACACCATATATTTT.

This clonotype has a count of ten or more. The V and J genes are TRBV7-9 and TRBJ2-7, with 8 bases lining up with TRBD2. The CDR3 contains 15 residues. Germline CDR1 SEHNR, CDR2 FQNEAQ (reference sequence). Germline trimming cut 5 bases from V and 4 bases from J; bases unmatched to any gene: 10. The CDR3 DNA reads as TGTGCCAGCAGCCCGGGGAGCGGGGGAGGGTACGAGCAGTACTTC. Its protein is CASSPGSGGGYEQYF.